The present entry profiles one TCR beta chain with its context. Its antigen is currently unknown. The source of the sample is a study of early stage breast cancer tumors. The table came from immunoSEQ multiplex PCR; TCRdb's copy has only in-frame clones and leaves some out. The sample consists of 23,000 or so clones, about two thirds of them appearing once. Notes on the study in general: Tumors had roughly 2.3-fold higher T cell density and higher clonality than adjacent normal breast tissue.

The sample comprised breast tumor tissue. This receptor was identified in a person aged 55 to 75 with breast cancer.

The CDR3 loop reads CSVGQTNTGELFF. In DNA form, the CDR3 reads TGCAGCGTTGGACAAACGAACACCGGGGAGCTGTTTTTT. The chain employs TRBV29-1 and TRBJ2-2; no clear D gene. The CDR3 consists of 13 residues. V shed 4 bases and J shed 0 bases, with 6 bases lying between them. The V gene's germline CDR1 is SQVTM and CDR2 ANQGSEA.